The clone carrying this TCR beta chain was detected ten times or more. This sample is part of a study of neurological immune-mediated disorders. cDNA synthesis was performed by 5'RACE with 10-nucleotide random UMIs. From 15-18 subjects, each sequencing run yielded over 160 million TCR-beta sequences. TCRdb processed the 5' RACE reads anew with MiXCR; each CDR3 protein has one entry. The sample lists some 48,000 distinct CDR3 sequences; roughly 21% were seen once. Trimming stripped 2 bases from V and 0 bases from J, with 13 bases between. The CDR3 extends over 16 amino acids. Germline V CDR1 and CDR2: MNHNY, SVGAGI (reference sequence). Documented time point: technical triplicate 3. PBMCs numbering 2 million and stored at -80 C yielded the unsorted libraries.

The TCR originated in a man aged 60 to 69 with HTLV-1-associated myelopathy (HAM/TSP). Source material: PBMCs. The rearrangement joins TRBV6-6 to TRBJ1-1; tentative D call: TRBD1 (5 bases). This chain's CDR3 is CASSYSVPGLNTEAFF. The CDR3 coding sequence is TGTGCCAGCAGTTACAGCGTACCGGGGCTGAACACTGAAGCTTTCTTT.